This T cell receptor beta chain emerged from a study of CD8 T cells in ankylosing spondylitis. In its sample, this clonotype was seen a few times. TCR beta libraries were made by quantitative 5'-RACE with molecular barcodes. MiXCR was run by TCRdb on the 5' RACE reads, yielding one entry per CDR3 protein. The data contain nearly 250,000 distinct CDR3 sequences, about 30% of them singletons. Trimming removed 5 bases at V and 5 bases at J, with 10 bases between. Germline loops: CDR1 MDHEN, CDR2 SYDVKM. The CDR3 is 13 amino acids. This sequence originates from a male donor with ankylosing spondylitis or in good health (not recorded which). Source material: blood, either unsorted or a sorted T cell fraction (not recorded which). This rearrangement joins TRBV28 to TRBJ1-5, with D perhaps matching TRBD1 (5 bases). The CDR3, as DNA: TGTGCCAGCAGTCAGGACACCTATCAGCCCCAGCATTTT. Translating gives CASSQDTYQPQHF.